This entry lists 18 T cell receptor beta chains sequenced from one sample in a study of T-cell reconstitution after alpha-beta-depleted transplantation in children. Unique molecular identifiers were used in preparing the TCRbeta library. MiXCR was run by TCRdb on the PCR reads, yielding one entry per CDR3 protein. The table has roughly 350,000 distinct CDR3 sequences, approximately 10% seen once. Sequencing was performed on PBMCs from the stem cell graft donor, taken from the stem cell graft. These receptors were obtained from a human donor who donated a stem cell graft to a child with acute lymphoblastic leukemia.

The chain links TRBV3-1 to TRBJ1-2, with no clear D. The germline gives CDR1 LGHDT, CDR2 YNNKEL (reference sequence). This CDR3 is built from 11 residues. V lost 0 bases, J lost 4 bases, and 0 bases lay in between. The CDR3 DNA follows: TGTGCCAGCAGCCAAGACTATGGCTACACCTTC. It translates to CASSQDYGYTF.

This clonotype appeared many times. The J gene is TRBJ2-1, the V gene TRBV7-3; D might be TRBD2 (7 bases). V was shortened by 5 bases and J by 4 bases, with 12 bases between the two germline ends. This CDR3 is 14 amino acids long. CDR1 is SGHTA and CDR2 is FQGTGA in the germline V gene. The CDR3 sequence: CASSEGGTYNEQFF. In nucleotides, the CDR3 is TGTGCCAGCAGCGAGGGGGGGACGTACAATGAGCAGTTCTTC. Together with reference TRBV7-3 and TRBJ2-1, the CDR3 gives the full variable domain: GAGVSQTPSNKVTEKGKYVELRCDPISGHTALYWYRQSLGQGPEFLIYFQGTGAADDSGLPNDRFFAVRPEGSVSTLKIQRTERGDSAVYLCASSEGGTYNEQFFGPGTRLTVL.

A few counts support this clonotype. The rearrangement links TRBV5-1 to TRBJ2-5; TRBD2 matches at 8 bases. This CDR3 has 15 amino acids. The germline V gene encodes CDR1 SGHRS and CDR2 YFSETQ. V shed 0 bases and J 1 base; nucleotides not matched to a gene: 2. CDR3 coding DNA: TGCGCCAGCAGCTTGGAACTAGCGGCCCAAGAGACCCAGTACTTC. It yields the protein CASSLELAAQETQYF. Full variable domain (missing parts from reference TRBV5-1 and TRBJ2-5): KAGVTQTPRYLIKTRGQQVTLSCSPISGHRSVSWYQQTPGQGLQFLFEYFSETQRNKGNFPGRFSGRQFSNSRSEMNVSTLELGDSALYLCASSLELAAQETQYFGPGTRLLVL.

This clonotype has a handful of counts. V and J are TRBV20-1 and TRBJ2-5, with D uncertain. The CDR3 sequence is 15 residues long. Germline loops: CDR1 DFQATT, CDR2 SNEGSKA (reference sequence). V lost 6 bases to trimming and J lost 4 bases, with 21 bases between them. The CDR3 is CSATHPQLGLETQYF. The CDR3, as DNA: TGCAGTGCCACACATCCTCAGTTAGGCTTAGAGACCCAGTACTTC.

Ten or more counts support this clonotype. The CDR3 DNA reads TGTGCCAGCAGCCCCCTAGGTGGCTACACCTTC. Translated: CASSPLGGYTF. The chain joins TRBV7-2 to TRBJ1-2; the D is unclear. Trimming took off 5 bases at V and 7 bases at J, with 8 bases between the two ends. This CDR3 spans 11 amino acids. Germline V lookup: CDR1 SGHTA, CDR2 FQGNSA.

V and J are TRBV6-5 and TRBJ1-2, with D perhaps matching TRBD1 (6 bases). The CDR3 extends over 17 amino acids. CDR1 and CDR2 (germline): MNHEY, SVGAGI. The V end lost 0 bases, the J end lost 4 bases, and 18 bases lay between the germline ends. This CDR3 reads CASSYSTGGARPYGYTF. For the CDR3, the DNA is TGTGCCAGCAGTTACTCGACGGGGGGGGCGCGACCCTATGGCTACACCTTC.

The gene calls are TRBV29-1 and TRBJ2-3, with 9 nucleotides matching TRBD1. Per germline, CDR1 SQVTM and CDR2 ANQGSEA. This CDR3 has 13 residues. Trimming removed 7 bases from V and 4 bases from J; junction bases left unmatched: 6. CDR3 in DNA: TGCAGCGCTGTAGACAGGGGGGCAGATACGCAGTATTTT. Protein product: CSAVDRGADTQYF.

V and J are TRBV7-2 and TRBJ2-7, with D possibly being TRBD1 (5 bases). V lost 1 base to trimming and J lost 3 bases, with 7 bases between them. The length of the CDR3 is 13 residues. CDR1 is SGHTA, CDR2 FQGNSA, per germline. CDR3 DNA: TGTGCCAGCAGCTTAGTCAGGGTCTACGAGCAGTACTTC. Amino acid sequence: CASSLVRVYEQYF.

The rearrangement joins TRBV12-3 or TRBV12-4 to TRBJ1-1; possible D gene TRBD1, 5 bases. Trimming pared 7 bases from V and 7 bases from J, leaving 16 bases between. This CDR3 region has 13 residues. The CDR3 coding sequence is TGTGCCAGCAACTATGGCAGGGACCTTGAAGCTTTCTTT. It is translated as CASNYGRDLEAFF.

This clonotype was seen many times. CDR3: CASSPRGSFSGNTIYF. In DNA form, the CDR3 reads TGTGCCAGCAGCCCCAGGGGATCATTCTCTGGAAACACCATATATTTT. V gene TRBV12-3 or TRBV12-4 combines with J gene TRBJ1-3; tentative D call: TRBD1 (6 bases). This CDR3 comprises 16 residues. Between the trimmed V and J ends, which lost 6 bases and 0 bases, there was a span of 15 bases.

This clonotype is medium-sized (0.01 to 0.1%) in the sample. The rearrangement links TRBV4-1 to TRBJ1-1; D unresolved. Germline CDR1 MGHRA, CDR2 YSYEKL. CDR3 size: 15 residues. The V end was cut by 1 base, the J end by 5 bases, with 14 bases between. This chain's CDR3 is CASSQVGHGRTEAFF. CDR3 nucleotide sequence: TGCGCCAGCAGCCAAGTAGGGCATGGGAGGACTGAAGCTTTCTTT.

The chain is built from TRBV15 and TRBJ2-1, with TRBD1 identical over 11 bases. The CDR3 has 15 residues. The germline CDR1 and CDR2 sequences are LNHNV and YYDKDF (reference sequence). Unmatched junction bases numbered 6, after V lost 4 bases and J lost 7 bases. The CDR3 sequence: CATSIGQGATNEQFF. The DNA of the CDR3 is TGTGCCACCAGCATCGGACAGGGGGCGACTAATGAGCAGTTCTTC.

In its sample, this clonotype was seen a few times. CDR3 nucleotide sequence: TGTGCCATCATAACCGGGACAGCTTCCACATTCCCCCCTGGAAACACCATATATTTT. As protein: CAIITGTASTFPPGNTIYF. The J gene is TRBJ1-3, the V gene TRBV24-1, with 7 bases fitting TRBD1. J gave up 2 bases and V 11 bases, and 23 bases lay outside the gene matches. This CDR3 is 19 amino acids long. Germline V CDR1 and CDR2: KGHDR, SFDVKD.

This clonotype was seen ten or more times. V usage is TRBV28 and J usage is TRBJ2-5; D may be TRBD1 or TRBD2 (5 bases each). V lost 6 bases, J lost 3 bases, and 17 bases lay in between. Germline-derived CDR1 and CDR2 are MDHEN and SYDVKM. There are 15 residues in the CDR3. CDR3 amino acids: CASSQGASFKETQYF. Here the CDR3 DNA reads TGTGCCAGCAGCCAGGGAGCTAGCTTTAAAGAGACCCAGTACTTC.

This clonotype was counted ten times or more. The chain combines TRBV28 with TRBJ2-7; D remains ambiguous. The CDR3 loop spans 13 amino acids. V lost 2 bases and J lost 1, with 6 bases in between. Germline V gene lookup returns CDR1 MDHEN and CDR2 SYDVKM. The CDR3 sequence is CASSLTASYEQYF. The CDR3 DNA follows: TGTGCCAGCAGTTTAACGGCTTCCTACGAGCAGTACTTC.

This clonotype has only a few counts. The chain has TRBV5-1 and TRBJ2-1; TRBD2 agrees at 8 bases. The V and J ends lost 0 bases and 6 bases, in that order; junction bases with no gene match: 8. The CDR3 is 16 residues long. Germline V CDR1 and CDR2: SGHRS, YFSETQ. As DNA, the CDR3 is TGCGCCAGCAGCTTGGCCGCAGCGGGAGTCGGCAATGAGCAGTTCTTC. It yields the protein CASSLAAAGVGNEQFF.

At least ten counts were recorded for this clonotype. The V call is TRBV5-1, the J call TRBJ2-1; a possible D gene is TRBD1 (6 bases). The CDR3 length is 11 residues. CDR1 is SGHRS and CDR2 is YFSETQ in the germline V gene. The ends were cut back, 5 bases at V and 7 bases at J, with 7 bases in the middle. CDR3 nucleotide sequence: TGCGCCAGCAGGGGACAAAATGAGCAGTTCTTC. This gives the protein CASRGQNEQFF.

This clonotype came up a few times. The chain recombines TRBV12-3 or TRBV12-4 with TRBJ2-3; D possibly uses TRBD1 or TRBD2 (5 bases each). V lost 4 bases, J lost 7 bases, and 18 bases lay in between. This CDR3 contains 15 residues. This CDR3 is CASSSRDLSPNTQYF. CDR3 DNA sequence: TGTGCCAGCAGTTCAAGGGACCTATCCCCTAATACGCAGTATTTT.